This TCR beta chain came from a study of early stage breast cancer tumors. Background on the study: Of fewer than 20 invasive breast tumors, about a dozen were hormone receptor-positive, HER2-negative.

This normal breast sample came from a site roughly 1.9-4.5 cm away from the tumor. Using immunoSEQ multiplex PCR, the repertoire was profiled, and TCRdb retains in-frame clones only, with some absent. The table has some 8,400 clones, 77% seen once; the top ten hold 8.5%. V trimming: 2 bases; J trimming: 4 bases; junction bases outside the gene matches: 7. CDR1 and CDR2 from the germline V gene are SGHTA and FQGNSA. CDR3 length: 15 amino acids. V and J are TRBV7-2 and TRBJ2-7; 8 nucleotides line up with TRBD1. Sequencing input: normal breast tissue next to the tumor. This clonotype originated in a person between 60 and 69 years old with breast cancer. The CDR3 region has the DNA TGTGCCAGCAGCTTATGGCAGGGGGCGGGGTACGAGCAGTACTTC. The encoded protein is CASSLWQGAGYEQYF. Full variable domain (outside the CDR3, taken from reference TRBV7-2 and TRBJ2-7): GAGVSQSPSNKVTEKGKDVELRCDPISGHTALYWYRQSLGQGLEFLIYFQGNSAPDKSGLPSDRFSAERTGGSVSTLTIQRTQQEDSAVYLCASSLWQGAGYEQYFGPGTRLTVT.